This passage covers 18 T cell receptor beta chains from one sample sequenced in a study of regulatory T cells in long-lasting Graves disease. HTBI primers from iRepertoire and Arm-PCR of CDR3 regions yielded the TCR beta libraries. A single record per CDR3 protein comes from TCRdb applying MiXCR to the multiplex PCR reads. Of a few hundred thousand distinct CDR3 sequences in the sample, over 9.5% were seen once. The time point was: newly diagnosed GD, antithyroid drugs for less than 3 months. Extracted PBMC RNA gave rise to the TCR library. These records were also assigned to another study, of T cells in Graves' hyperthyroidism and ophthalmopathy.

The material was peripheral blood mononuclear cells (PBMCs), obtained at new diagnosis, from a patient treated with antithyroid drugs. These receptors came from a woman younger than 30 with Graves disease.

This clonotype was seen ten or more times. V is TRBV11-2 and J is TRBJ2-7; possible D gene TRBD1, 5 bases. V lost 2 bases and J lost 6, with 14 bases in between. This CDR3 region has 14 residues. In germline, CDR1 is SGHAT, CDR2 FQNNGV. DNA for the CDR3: TGTGCCAGCAGCTTACAACAGGCTGGCTCCGAGCAGTACTTC. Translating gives CASSLQQAGSEQYF. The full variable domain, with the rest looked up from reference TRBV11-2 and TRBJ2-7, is EAGVAQSPRYKIIEKRQSVAFWCNPISGHATLYWYQQILGQGPKLLIQFQNNGVVDDSQLPKDRFSAERLKGVDSTLKIQPAKLEDSAVYLCASSLQQAGSEQYFGPGTRLTVT.

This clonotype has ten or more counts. CDR3: CSATRLVGGGGPYQPQHF. The CDR3 region has the DNA TGCAGTGCTACACGCCTAGTCGGGGGGGGGGGCCCTTATCAGCCCCAGCATTTT. V usage is TRBV20-1 and J usage is TRBJ1-5, with D maybe TRBD1 (6 bases). CDR3 length: 18 residues. V dropped 4 bases and J dropped 5 bases, with 27 bases sitting between them. Germline lookup yields CDR1 DFQATT and CDR2 SNEGSKA (reference sequence).

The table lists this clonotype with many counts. CDR3 coding DNA: TGCAGTGCTAGAAAGGGGGGCGGCAATGAGCAGTTCTTC. The encoded protein is CSARKGGGNEQFF. The genes are TRBV20-1 and TRBJ2-1, with D perhaps matching TRBD1 or TRBD2 (6 bases each). This CDR3 comprises 13 residues. Trimming stripped 2 bases from V and 6 bases from J, with 11 bases between. The germline gives CDR1 DFQATT, CDR2 SNEGSKA (reference sequence).

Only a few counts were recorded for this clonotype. CDR3 protein: CASSSPDRANTIYF. CDR3 DNA sequence: TGTGCCAGCAGTTCCCCGGACAGGGCCAACACCATATATTTT. This chain connects TRBV12-3 or TRBV12-4 to TRBJ1-3, with TRBD1 identical over 8 bases. V gave up 4 bases and J gave up 7 bases; unmatched junction bases: 6. The CDR3 runs to 14 residues.

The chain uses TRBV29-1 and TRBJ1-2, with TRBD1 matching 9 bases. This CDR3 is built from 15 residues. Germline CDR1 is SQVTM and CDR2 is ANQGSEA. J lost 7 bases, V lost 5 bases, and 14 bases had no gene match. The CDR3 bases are TGCAGCGTTAGGTTATCCCGGGACAGGGCGAGTGGCTACACCTTC. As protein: CSVRLSRDRASGYTF. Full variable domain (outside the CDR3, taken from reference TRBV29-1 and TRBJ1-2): SAVISQKPSRDICQRGTSLTIQCQVDSQVTMMFWYRQQPGQSLTLIATANQGSEATYESGFVIDKFPISRPNLTFSTLTVSNMSPEDSSIYLCSVRLSRDRASGYTFGSGTRLTVV.

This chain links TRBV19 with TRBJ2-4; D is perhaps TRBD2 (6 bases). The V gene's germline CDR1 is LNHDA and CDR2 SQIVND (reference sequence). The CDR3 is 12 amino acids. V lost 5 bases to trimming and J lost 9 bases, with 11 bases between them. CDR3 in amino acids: CASSWGVGIQYF. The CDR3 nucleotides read TGTGCCAGTAGTTGGGGGGTGGGCATTCAGTACTTC.

The DNA for the CDR3 is TGTGCCAGCAGCGTTGAAGACTATAATTCACCCCTCCACTTT. Protein: CASSVEDYNSPLHF. This chain links TRBV9 with TRBJ1-6, with D uncertain. Looked up from germline, CDR1 is SGDLS and CDR2 is YYNGEE. This CDR3 has 14 amino acids. The V end was cut by 2 bases, the J end by 3 bases, with 6 bases between.

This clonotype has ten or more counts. DNA for the CDR3: TGCGCCAGCAGCCATCCCGGGGACCCAGGGAATGAGCAGTTCTTC. As protein: CASSHPGDPGNEQFF. V gene TRBV4-3 combines with J gene TRBJ2-1; either TRBD1 or TRBD2 may fit D (5 bases each). CDR1 is LGHNA, CDR2 YSLEER, per germline. This CDR3 contains 15 residues. Trimming left V 3 bases short and J 7 bases short, with 16 bases between.

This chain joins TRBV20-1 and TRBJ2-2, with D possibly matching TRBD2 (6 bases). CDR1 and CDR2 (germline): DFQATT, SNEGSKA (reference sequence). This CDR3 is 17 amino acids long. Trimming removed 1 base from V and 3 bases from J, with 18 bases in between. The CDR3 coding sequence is TGCAGTGCTAGAGGGGGACTCTCTCCCATGGACACCGGGGAGCTGTTTTTT. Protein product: CSARGGLSPMDTGELFF.

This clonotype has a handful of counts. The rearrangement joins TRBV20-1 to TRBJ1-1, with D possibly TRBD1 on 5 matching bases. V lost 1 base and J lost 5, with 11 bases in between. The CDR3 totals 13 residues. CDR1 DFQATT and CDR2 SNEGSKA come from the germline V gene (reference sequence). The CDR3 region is CSARADGATEAFF. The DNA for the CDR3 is TGCAGTGCTAGAGCGGATGGGGCTACTGAAGCTTTCTTT.

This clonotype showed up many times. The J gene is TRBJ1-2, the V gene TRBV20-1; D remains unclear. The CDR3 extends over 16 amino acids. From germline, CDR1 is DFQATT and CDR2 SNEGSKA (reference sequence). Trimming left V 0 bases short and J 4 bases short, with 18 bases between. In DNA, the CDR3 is TGCAGTGCTAGAGATCTGAAGGACGCGACGGTCTATGGCTACACCTTC. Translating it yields CSARDLKDATVYGYTF.

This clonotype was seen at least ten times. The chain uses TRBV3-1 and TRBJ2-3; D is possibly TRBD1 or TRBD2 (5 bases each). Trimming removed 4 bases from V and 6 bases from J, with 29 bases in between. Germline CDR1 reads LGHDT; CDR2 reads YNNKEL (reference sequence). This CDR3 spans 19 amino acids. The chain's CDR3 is CASSRLFKAGTGTADTQYF. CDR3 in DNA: TGTGCCAGCAGCCGACTTTTTAAAGCCGGGACGGGAACAGCGGATACGCAGTATTTT.

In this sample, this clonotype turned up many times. The chain's CDR3 is CASSQPKGLANYGYTF. Written as DNA, the CDR3 is TGTGCCAGCAGCCAACCAAAGGGGCTGGCTAACTATGGCTACACCTTC. The rearrangement uses TRBV7-9 and TRBJ1-2; a possible D gene is TRBD1 (5 bases). The V end lost 5 bases, the J end lost 0 bases, and 16 bases lay between the germline ends. The CDR3 spans 16 residues. Germline loops: CDR1 SEHNR, CDR2 FQNEAQ (reference sequence).

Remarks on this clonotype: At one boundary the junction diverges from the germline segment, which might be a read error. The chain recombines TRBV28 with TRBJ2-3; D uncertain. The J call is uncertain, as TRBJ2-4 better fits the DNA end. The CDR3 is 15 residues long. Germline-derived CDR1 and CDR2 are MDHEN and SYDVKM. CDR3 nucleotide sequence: TGTACCAGCAGTTTAATAGGCACTGCCGGAGAGACTCAGTACTTC. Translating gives CTSSLIGTAGETQYF.

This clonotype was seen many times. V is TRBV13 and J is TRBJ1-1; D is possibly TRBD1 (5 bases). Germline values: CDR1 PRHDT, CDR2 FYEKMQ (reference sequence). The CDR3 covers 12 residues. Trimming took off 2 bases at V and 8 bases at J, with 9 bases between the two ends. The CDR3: CASSLRTPEAFF. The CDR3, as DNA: TGTGCCAGCAGCTTAAGGACACCCGAAGCTTTCTTT.

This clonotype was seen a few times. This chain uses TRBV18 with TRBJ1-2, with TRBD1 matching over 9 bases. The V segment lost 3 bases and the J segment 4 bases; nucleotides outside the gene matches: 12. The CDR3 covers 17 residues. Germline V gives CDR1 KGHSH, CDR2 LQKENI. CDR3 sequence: CASSPLTRQGGPYGYTF. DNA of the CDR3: TGTGCCAGCTCACCTCTTACAAGACAGGGGGGCCCCTATGGCTACACCTTC. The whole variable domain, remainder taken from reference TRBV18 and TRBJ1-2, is NAGVMQNPRHLVRRRGQEARLRCSPMKGHSHVYWYRQLPEEGLKFMVYLQKENIIDESGMPKERFSAEFPKEGPSILRIQQVVRGDSAAYFCASSPLTRQGGPYGYTFGSGTRLTVV.

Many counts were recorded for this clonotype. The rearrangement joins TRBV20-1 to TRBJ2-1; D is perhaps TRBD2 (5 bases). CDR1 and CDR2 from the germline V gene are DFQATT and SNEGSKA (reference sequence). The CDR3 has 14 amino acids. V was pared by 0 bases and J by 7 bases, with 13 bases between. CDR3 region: CSARDSGLLNEQFF. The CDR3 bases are TGCAGTGCTAGAGACTCAGGACTTTTGAATGAGCAGTTCTTC.

CDR3 DNA sequence: TGTGCCAGCAGACGGGACGCGGAAGAAAAACTGTTTTTT. This sequence encodes CASRRDAEEKLFF. The chain carries TRBV7-9 and TRBJ1-4; TRBD1 is a possible D gene (5 bases). There are 13 residues in the CDR3. Trimming cost V 6 bases and J 8 bases, with 13 bases left between them. Germline V gene sequence: CDR1 SEHNR, CDR2 FQNEAQ (reference sequence).